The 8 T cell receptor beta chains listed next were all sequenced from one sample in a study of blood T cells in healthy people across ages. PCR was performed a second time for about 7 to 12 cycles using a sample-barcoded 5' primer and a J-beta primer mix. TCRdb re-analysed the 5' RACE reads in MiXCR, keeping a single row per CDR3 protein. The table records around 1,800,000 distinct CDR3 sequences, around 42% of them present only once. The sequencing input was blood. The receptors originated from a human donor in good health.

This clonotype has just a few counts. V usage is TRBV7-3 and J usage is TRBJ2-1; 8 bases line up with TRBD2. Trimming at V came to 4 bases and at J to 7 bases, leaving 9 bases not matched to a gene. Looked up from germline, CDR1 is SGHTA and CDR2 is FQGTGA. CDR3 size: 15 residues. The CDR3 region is CASSSVGGATNEQFF. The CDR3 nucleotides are TGTGCCAGCAGCTCAGTCGGGGGGGCGACTAATGAGCAGTTCTTC.

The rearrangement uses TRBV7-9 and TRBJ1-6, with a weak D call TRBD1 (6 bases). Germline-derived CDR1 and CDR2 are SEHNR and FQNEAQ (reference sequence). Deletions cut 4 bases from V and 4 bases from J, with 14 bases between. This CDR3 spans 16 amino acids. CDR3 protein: CASSYREGPYNSPLHF. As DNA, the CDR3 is TGTGCCAGCAGCTACAGGGAGGGGCCTTATAATTCACCCCTCCACTTT.

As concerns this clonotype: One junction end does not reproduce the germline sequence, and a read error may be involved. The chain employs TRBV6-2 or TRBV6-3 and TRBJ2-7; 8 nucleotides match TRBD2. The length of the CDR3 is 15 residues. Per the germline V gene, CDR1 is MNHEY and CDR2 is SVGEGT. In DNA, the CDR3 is TGTGCCAACAGTCCTAGCGGGTTTCTCTCCTACGAGCAGTACTTC. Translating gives CANSPSGFLSYEQYF.

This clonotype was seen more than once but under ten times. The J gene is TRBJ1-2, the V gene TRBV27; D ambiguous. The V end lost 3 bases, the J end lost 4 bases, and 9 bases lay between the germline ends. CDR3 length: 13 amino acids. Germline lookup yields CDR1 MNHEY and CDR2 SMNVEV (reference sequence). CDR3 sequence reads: CASSFVGGYGYTF. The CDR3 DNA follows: TGTGCCAGCAGTTTCGTAGGTGGCTATGGCTACACCTTC.

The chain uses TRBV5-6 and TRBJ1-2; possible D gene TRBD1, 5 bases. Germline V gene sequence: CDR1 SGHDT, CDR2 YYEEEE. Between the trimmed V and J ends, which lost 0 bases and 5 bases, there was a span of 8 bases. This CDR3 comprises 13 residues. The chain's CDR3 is CASSLAQAYGYTF. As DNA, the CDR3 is TGTGCCAGCAGCTTGGCACAGGCATATGGCTACACCTTC.

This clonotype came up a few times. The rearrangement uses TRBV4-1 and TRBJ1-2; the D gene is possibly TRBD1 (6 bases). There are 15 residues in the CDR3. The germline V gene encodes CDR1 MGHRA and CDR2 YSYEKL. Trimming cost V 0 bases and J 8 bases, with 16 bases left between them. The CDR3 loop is CASSQDRQAGWGYTF. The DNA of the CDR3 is TGCGCCAGCAGCCAAGATAGACAGGCGGGCTGGGGCTACACCTTC.

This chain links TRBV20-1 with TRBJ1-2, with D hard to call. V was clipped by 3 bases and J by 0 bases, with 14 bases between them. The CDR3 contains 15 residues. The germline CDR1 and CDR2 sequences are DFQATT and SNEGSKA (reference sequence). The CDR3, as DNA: TGCAGTGCTAGTTCAACCCGGGAGACTAACTATGGCTACACCTTC. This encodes CSASSTRETNYGYTF.

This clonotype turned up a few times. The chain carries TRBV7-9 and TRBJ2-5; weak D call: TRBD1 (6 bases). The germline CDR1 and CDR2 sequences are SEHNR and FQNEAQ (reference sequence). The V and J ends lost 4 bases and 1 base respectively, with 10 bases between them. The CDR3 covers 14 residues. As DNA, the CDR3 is TGTGCCAGCAGCTCGGACAGACCCCAAGAGACCCAGTACTTC. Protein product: CASSSDRPQETQYF.